This TCR beta chain was profiled in a study of Graves' ophthalmopathy and Graves' hyperthyroidism. Findings and caveats of the study: Most thyroid clonotypes with frequency above 0.001 were detected in blood too. Ophthalmopathy could be told apart from stable hyperthyroidism by a 13-signature model (87.88% sensitivity, about 81% specificity).

V was clipped by 3 bases and J by 6 bases, with 9 bases between them. CDR1 SGHRS and CDR2 YFSETQ come from the germline V gene. The CDR3 is 12 amino acids. Amplification from RNA transcripts yielded the TCR beta CDR3 regions. First-round RT-PCR with HTBI primers preceded a second-round multiplex PCR. TCRdb processed the multiplex PCR reads anew with MiXCR; each CDR3 protein has one entry. The data contain some 750,000 distinct CDR3 sequences, approximately 40% of them singletons. Details on this clonotype: The antigen remains unidentified.

Certain patients were not enrolled. These were patients with other autoimmune diseases, uncontrolled infections, pregnancy or lactation. Sequencing was performed on peripheral blood. The chain is built from TRBV5-1 and TRBJ1-1; TRBD1 might be the D (5 bases). The receptor was derived from an adult man with Graves' ophthalmopathy. The CDR3 DNA reads as TGCGCCAGCAGCTCCGGGACGCCTGAAGCTTTCTTT. It encodes CASSSGTPEAFF.